The present T cell receptor beta chain was sequenced within a study of blood T cell repertoires in COVID-19. TCRdb's copy holds only in-frame clones and misses some; the assay was immunoSEQ multiplex PCR. The sample records hundreds of thousands of clones, 85% to 90% being singletons. Germline V gene lookup returns CDR1 MNHEY and CDR2 SMNVEV (reference sequence). The CDR3 has 15 amino acids. Deletions cut 3 bases from V and 4 bases from J, with 14 bases between. The receptor's source is a man aged 30 to 45 who had recovered from COVID-19. This rearrangement joins TRBV27 to TRBJ2-3; unclear D gene. Specimen: PBMCs or T cells enriched from blood (not recorded which). The CDR3, as DNA: TGTGCCAGCAGTTTCTATACCGGTCCGGCAGATACGCAGTATTTT. It yields the protein CASSFYTGPADTQYF.